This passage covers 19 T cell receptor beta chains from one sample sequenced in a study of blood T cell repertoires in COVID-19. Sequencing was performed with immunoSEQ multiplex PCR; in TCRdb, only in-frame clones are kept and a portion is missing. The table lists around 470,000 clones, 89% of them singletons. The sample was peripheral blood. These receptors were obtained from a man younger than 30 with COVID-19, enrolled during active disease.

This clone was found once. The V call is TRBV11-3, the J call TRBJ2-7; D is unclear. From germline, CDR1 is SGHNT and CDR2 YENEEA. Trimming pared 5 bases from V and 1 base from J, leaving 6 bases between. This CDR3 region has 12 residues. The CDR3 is CASSLPSYEQYF. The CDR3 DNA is TGTGCCAGCAGCCTCCCTTCCTACGAGCAGTACTTC.

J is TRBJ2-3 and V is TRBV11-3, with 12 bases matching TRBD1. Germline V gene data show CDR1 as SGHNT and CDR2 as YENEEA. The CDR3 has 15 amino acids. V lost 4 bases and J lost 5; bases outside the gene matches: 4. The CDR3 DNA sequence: TGTGCCAGCAGCTCCGGGACAGGGGGCTTAGATACGCAGTATTTT. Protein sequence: CASSSGTGGLDTQYF.

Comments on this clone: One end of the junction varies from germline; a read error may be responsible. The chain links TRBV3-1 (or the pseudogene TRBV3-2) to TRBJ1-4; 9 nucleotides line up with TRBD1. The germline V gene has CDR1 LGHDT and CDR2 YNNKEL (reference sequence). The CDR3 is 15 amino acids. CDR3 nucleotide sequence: TGTGCCAGCAGCCAAAATGACAGGGGGAATGGAAAACTGTTTTTT. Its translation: CASSQNDRGNGKLFF.

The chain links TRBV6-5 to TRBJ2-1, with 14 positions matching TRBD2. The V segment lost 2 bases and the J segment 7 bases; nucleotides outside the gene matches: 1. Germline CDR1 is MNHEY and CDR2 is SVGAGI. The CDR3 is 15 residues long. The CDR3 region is CASSYGTSGRNEQFF. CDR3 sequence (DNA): TGTGCCAGCAGTTACGGGACTAGCGGGAGAAATGAGCAGTTCTTC.

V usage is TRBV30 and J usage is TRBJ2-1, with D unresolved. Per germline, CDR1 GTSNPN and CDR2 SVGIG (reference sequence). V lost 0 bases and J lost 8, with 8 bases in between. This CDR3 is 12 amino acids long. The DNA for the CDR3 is TGTGCCTGGAGTGTCCTGACTGATGAGCAGTTCTTC. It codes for CAWSVLTDEQFF. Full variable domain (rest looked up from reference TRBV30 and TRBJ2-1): SQTIHQWPATLVQPVGSPLSLECTVEGTSNPNLYWYRQAAGRGLQLLFYSVGIGQISSEVPQNLSASRPQDRQFILSSKKLLLSDSGFYLCAWSVLTDEQFFGPGTRLTVL.

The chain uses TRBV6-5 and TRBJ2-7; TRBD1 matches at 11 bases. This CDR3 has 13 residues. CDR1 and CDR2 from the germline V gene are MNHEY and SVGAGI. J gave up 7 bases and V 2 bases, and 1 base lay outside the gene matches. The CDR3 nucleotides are TGTGCCAGCAGTTACGGGACAGGGGGTGAGCAGTACTTC. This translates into CASSYGTGGEQYF.

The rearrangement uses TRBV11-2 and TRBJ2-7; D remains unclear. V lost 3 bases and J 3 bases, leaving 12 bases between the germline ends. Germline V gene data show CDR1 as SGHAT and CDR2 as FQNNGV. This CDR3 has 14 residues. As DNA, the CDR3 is TGTGCCAGCAGCTTCCAGGCTGTTGACTACGAGCAGTACTTC. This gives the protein CASSFQAVDYEQYF.

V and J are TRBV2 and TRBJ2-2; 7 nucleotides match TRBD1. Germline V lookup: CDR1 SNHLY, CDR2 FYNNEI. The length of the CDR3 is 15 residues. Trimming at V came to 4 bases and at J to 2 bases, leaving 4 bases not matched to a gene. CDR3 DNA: TGTGCCAGCAGTGGAAGGGGGCGCAACACCGGGGAGCTGTTTTTT. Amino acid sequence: CASSGRGRNTGELFF.

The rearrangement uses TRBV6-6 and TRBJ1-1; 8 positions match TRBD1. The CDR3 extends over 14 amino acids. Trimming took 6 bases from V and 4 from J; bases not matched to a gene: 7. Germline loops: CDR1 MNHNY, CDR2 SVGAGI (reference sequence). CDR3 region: CASSPQGGFTEAFF. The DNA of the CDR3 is TGTGCCAGCAGCCCACAGGGGGGGTTCACTGAAGCTTTCTTT.

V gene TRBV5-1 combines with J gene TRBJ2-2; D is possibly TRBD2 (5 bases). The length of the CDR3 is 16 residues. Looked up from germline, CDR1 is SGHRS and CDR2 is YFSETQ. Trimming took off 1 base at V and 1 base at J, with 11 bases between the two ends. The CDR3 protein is CASSLLGSLNTGELFF. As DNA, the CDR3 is TGCGCCAGCAGCTTGTTAGGGAGTCTGAACACCGGGGAGCTGTTTTTT. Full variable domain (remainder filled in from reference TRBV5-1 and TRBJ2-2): KAGVTQTPRYLIKTRGQQVTLSCSPISGHRSVSWYQQTPGQGLQFLFEYFSETQRNKGNFPGRFSGRQFSNSRSEMNVSTLELGDSALYLCASSLLGSLNTGELFFGEGSRLTVL.

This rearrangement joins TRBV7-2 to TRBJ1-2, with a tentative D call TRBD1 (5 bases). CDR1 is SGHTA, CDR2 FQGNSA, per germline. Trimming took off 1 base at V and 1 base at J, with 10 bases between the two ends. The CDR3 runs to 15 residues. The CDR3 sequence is CASSLGGVLNYGYTF. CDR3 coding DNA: TGTGCCAGCAGCTTAGGGGGGGTGCTTAACTATGGCTACACCTTC.

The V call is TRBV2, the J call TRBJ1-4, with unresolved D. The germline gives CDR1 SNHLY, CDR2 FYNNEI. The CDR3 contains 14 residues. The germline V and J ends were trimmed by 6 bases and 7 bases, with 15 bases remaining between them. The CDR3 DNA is TGTGCCAGCAGAGACACGCGAGGAGGTGAAAAACTGTTTTTT. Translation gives CASRDTRGGEKLFF.

CDR3 nucleotide sequence: TGTGCCAGCAGCAATAGGGGCGAGCAGTACTTC. Translated: CASSNRGEQYF. The rearrangement uses TRBV14 and TRBJ2-7; a weak D match, TRBD1 (5 bases). Germline V gene sequence: CDR1 SGHDN, CDR2 FVKESK. Trimming shortened V by 5 bases and J by 6 bases, and 8 bases separated the two germline ends. The CDR3 length is 11 residues.

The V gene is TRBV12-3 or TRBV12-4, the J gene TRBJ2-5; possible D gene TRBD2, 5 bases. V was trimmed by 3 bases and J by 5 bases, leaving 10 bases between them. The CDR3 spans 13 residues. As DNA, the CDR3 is TGTGCCAGCAGTTTTGCTAGCAGGGAGACCCAGTACTTC. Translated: CASSFASRETQYF.

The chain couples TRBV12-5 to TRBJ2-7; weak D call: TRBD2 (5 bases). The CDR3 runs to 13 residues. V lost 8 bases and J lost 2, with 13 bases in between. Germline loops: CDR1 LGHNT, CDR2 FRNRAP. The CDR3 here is CASKEGSTYEQYF. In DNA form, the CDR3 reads TGTGCTAGTAAAGAGGGCTCCACCTACGAGCAGTACTTC.

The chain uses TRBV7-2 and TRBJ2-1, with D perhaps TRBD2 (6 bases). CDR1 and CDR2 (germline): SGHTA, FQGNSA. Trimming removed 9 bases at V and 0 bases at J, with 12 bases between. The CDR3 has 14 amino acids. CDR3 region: CASVGGSSYNEQFF. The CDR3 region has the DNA TGTGCCAGTGTTGGGGGGAGCTCCTACAATGAGCAGTTCTTC.

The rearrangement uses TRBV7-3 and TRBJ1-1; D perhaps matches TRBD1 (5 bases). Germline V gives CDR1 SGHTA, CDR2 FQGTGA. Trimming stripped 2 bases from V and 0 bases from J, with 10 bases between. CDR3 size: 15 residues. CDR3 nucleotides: TGTGCCAGCAGCTTATCTGGGGCAATGAACACTGAAGCTTTCTTT. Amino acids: CASSLSGAMNTEAFF.

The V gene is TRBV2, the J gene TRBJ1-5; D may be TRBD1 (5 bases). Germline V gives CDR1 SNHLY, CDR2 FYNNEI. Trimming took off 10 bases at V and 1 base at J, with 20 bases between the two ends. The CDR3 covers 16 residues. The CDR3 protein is CAIVPQGSLSNQPQHF. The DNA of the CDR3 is TGTGCCATCGTGCCTCAGGGAAGTCTGAGCAATCAGCCCCAGCATTTT.

The CDR3 spells CATSGAYNEQFF. CDR3 DNA: TGTGCCACCTCGGGAGCCTACAATGAGCAGTTCTTC. The rearrangement links TRBV12-3 or TRBV12-4 to TRBJ2-1, with TRBD2 as a possible D gene (6 bases). V gave up 10 bases and J gave up 2 bases, with 9 bases separating them. The CDR3 runs 12 residues.